Shown below are 8 T cell receptor beta chains from a single sample sequenced in a study of T cells after posttransplantation cyclophosphamide. Profiling relied on immunoSEQ multiplex PCR, and the TCRdb table lists in-frame clones only, not all of them. The table shows tens of thousands of clones, with 86% occurring only once. Methotrexate plus calcineurin inhibitor accompanied controls' myeloablative marrow transplants; sampling was 1 year later. The specimen was PBMCs, collected about 400 days after allogeneic stem cell transplant with calcineurin inhibitor and methotrexate. The receptor set was obtained from a female patient between 30 and 39 years old who received an allogeneic stem cell transplant from an unrelated donor, was CMV-positive, and had acute and chronic GVHD. The T cells may come from the graft donor.

This chain uses TRBV4-1 with TRBJ2-2, with D perhaps TRBD2 (6 bases). Germline assignment: CDR1 MGHRA and CDR2 YSYEKL. This CDR3 is 16 amino acids long. V shed 2 bases and J shed 3 bases, with 13 bases lying between them. CDR3 protein: CASSQPGLPYTGELFF. For the CDR3, the DNA is TGCGCCAGCAGCCAACCGGGACTCCCTTACACCGGGGAGCTGTTTTTT.

This chain joins TRBV14 and TRBJ1-2, with a tentative D call TRBD1 (5 bases). Trimming left V 3 bases short and J 5 bases short, with 13 bases between. This CDR3 is built from 14 residues. Germline CDR1 and CDR2: SGHDN and FVKESK. The DNA of the CDR3 is TGTGCCAGCAGCCAGTCTCGGGGGACGTATGGCTACACCTTC. Its translation is CASSQSRGTYGYTF.

The gene calls are TRBV7-3 and TRBJ1-3; D possibly corresponds to TRBD1 (6 bases). With 5 bases removed from V and 4 bases from J, the gap between germline ends came to 15 bases. The CDR3 loop spans 15 amino acids. From germline, CDR1 is SGHTA and CDR2 FQGTGA. CDR3 sequence (DNA): TGTGCCAGCAGCCCCTCTGCGGGGGGCGGAAACACCATATATTTT. Its translation: CASSPSAGGGNTIYF.

The J gene is TRBJ2-7, the V gene TRBV7-8; D possibly corresponds to TRBD2 (6 bases). With 5 bases removed from V and 1 base from J, the gap between germline ends came to 12 bases. The CDR3 loop spans 14 amino acids. Germline CDR1 and CDR2: SGHVS and FQNEAQ. This CDR3 is CASSAGTSSYEQYF. The CDR3 nucleotides read TGTGCCAGCAGCGCAGGGACTTCATCCTACGAGCAGTACTTC.

The count of this clone is one. This chain links TRBV2 with TRBJ2-1; D uncertain. V was pared by 6 bases and J by 9 bases, with 6 bases between. CDR1 is SNHLY and CDR2 is FYNNEI in the germline V gene. CDR3 length: 10 residues. The CDR3 region is CASSTGEQFF. The CDR3 DNA reads as TGTGCCAGCAGCACCGGTGAGCAGTTCTTC.

In this sample, this clone turned up a few times. V gene TRBV7-9 combines with J gene TRBJ2-7; a weak D match, TRBD1 (6 bases). This CDR3 is built from 17 residues. Trimming shortened V by 6 bases and J by 5 bases, and 26 bases separated the two germline ends. Germline assignment: CDR1 SEHNR and CDR2 FQNEAQ (reference sequence). CDR3 sequence: CASSLGRVSTKGDEQYF. The DNA of the CDR3 is TGTGCCAGCAGTCTCGGGCGAGTTTCAACCAAGGGGGACGAGCAGTACTTC.

This clone is a singleton in its sample. The V and J genes are TRBV9 and TRBJ2-1; 11 bases fit TRBD2. After removal of 3 bases from V and 6 bases from J, the junction contained 5 bases not matched to a gene. Germline lookup yields CDR1 SGDLS and CDR2 YYNGEE. The CDR3 has 15 residues. The CDR3 spells CASSAMGTSGNEQFF. DNA for the CDR3: TGTGCCAGCAGCGCTATGGGGACTAGCGGCAATGAGCAGTTCTTC.

This rearrangement joins TRBV25-1 to TRBJ1-5; D unresolved. CDR3 length equals 14 residues. Per the germline V gene, CDR1 is MGHDK and CDR2 is SYGVNS. Trimming cost V 1 base and J 5 bases, with 9 bases left between them. The CDR3 DNA reads as TGTGCCAGCAGTGAATTGCGTACAGATCAGCCCCAGCATTTT. It translates to CASSELRTDQPQHF.